A selection of T cell receptor beta chains follows, all from one sample in a study of technical replicates of blood from a handful of donors. Assay used: immunoSEQ multiplex PCR; TCRdb lists only in-frame clones, some missing. The data show tens of thousands of clones, 90% to 95% seen once. Input material: T cells isolated from PBMCs. Receptor source: a human donor in good health. Some clones in this sample may be carry-over from other donors' samples. CDR3s include the opening cysteine and the closing phenylalanine or tryptophan. Each record gives: J gene, clone size, D gene, V gene, CDR3 DNA, CDR3 protein. The D gene is left open where the match is weak. Expanded clones get a size class; other rows say once, few or many, or leave the size out.

J gene: TRBJ2-1; clone size: NA; D gene: NA; V gene: TRBV6-5; CDR3 DNA: TGTGCCAGCAGTTACTCGTGGGGGACTGGTTATGAGCAGTTCTTC; CDR3 protein: CASSYSWGTGYEQFF
J gene: TRBJ1-5; clone size: NA; D gene: TRBD1; V gene: TRBV19; CDR3 DNA: TGTGCCAGTAGTATTTCGGGTTTACAGGGGGTAGATCAGCCCCAGCATTTT; CDR3 protein: CASSISGLQGVDQPQHF
J gene: TRBJ1-1; clone size: NA; D gene: NA; V gene: TRBV7-9; CDR3 DNA: TGTGCCAGCAGCTTACCACCCGGAGCTTTCTTT; CDR3 protein: CASSLPPGAFF
J gene: TRBJ2-3; clone size: NA; D gene: NA; V gene: TRBV18; CDR3 DNA: TGTGCCAGCTCACCACCAGGTCGGGAGTCAGATACGCAGTATTTT; CDR3 protein: CASSPPGRESDTQYF
J gene: TRBJ2-7; clone size: NA; D gene: TRBD2; V gene: TRBV5-4; CDR3 DNA: TGTGCCAGCAGCCACCCTAGCGGGGGTTACGAGCAGTACTTC; CDR3 protein: CASSHPSGGYEQYF
J gene: TRBJ1-1; clone size: few; D gene: NA; V gene: TRBV6-1; CDR3 DNA: TGTGCCACCTCCCCCCGCCGACAGTCCACTGAAGCTTTCTTT; CDR3 protein: CATSPRRQSTEAFF
J gene: TRBJ2-7; clone size: NA; D gene: NA; V gene: TRBV19; CDR3 DNA: TGTGCCAGTAGTACTTCCTTTACGAAGTTCACGAGAGCGTACTTC; CDR3 protein: CASSTSFTKFTRAYF
J gene: TRBJ1-1; clone size: NA; D gene: NA; V gene: TRBV1; CDR3 DNA: TGCACCAGCAGCCAAGACAGGGTAGGAACTGAAGCTTTCTTT; CDR3 protein: CTSSQDRVGTEAFF
J gene: TRBJ2-5; clone size: NA; D gene: NA; V gene: TRBV11-3; CDR3 DNA: TGTGCCAGCAGTCCTGGAGGGGGGGCGTTGCAGACCCAGTACTTC; CDR3 protein: CASSPGGGALQTQYF
J gene: TRBJ2-7; clone size: NA; D gene: TRBD1; V gene: TRBV14; CDR3 DNA: TGTGCCAGCAGCCAATCCGGGACAGGGTCTTACGAGCAGTACTTC; CDR3 protein: CASSQSGTGSYEQYF
J gene: TRBJ2-5; clone size: NA; D gene: TRBD1; V gene: TRBV4-1; CDR3 DNA: TGCGCCAGCAGCCGACAGGGGACCGAAGAGACCCAGTACTTC; CDR3 protein: CASSRQGTEETQYF
J gene: TRBJ2-5; clone size: NA; D gene: NA; V gene: TRBV13; CDR3 DNA: TGTGCCAGCAGCTTAGGGGTGCCTAGCGTGGAGACCCAGTACTTC; CDR3 protein: CASSLGVPSVETQYF
J gene: TRBJ1-1; clone size: NA; D gene: TRBD1; V gene: TRBV2; CDR3 DNA: TGTGCCAGCACCGACAGGGGGGAGAACACTGAAGCTTTCTTT; CDR3 protein: CASTDRGENTEAFF
J gene: TRBJ2-5; clone size: once; D gene: NA; V gene: TRBV28; CDR3 DNA: TGTGCCAGCAGTTTATGGCAGGCGGGTACGGGGGAGACCCAGTACTTC; CDR3 protein: CASSLWQAGTGETQYF
J gene: TRBJ2-1; clone size: once; D gene: TRBD2; V gene: TRBV5-1; CDR3 DNA: TGCGCCAGCAGCTTGGTGGGGGGAGGGCCTGATGAGCAGTTCTTC; CDR3 protein: CASSLVGGGPDEQFF
J gene: TRBJ2-1; clone size: NA; D gene: TRBD1; V gene: TRBV4-2; CDR3 DNA: TGTGCCAGCAGCGGTGCATTTGGGACAGGGTACAATGAGCAGTTCTTC; CDR3 protein: CASSGAFGTGYNEQFF
J gene: TRBJ1-1; clone size: few; D gene: NA; V gene: TRBV18; CDR3 DNA: TGTGCCAGCTCACCTTCCATCCCTGAAGCTTTCTTT; CDR3 protein: CASSPSIPEAFF
J gene: TRBJ1-2; clone size: NA; D gene: NA; V gene: TRBV5-8; CDR3 DNA: TGTGCCAGCAGCTTGGCGGGTTCCCCTAACTATGGCTACACCTTC; CDR3 protein: CASSLAGSPNYGYTF
J gene: TRBJ1-1; clone size: NA; D gene: NA; V gene: TRBV5-1; CDR3 DNA: TGCGCCAGCAGCGCCTCGGTCGAAAACACTGAAGCTTTCTTT; CDR3 protein: CASSASVENTEAFF
J gene: TRBJ2-3; clone size: NA; D gene: TRBD1; V gene: TRBV5-5; CDR3 DNA: TGTGCCAGCAGCCTACTCCGGACAGGTCTGGGCACAGATACGCAGTATTTT; CDR3 protein: CASSLLRTGLGTDTQYF
J gene: TRBJ2-5; clone size: NA; D gene: NA; V gene: TRBV30; CDR3 DNA: TGTGCCTGGAGTGTCTGGTACGGGGGTGGATCCGAGACCCAGTACTTC; CDR3 protein: CAWSVWYGGGSETQYF
J gene: TRBJ2-1; clone size: NA; D gene: TRBD2; V gene: TRBV5-1; CDR3 DNA: TGCGCCAGCAGCTTCACGGGGGGCTACAATGAGCAGTTCTTC; CDR3 protein: CASSFTGGYNEQFF
J gene: TRBJ2-3; clone size: NA; D gene: NA; V gene: TRBV11-1; CDR3 DNA: TGTGCCAGCAGCTTAGGGGGGCCCGATACGCAGTATTTT; CDR3 protein: CASSLGGPDTQYF
J gene: TRBJ1-4; clone size: NA; D gene: TRBD1; V gene: TRBV19; CDR3 DNA: TGTGCCAGTAGTATCGTTTCGGGACAGAGCTCTGAAAAACTGTTTTTT; CDR3 protein: CASSIVSGQSSEKLFF
J gene: TRBJ2-7; clone size: NA; D gene: TRBD2; V gene: TRBV7-9; CDR3 DNA: TGTGCCAGCAGCTTAGGCGGGGGGAAATACGAGCAGTACTTC; CDR3 protein: CASSLGGGKYEQYF
J gene: TRBJ2-3; clone size: NA; D gene: TRBD2; V gene: TRBV9; CDR3 DNA: TGTGCCAGCAGCGTCCCCCCTGCGAGCGGGGGTCCAGATACGCAGTATTTT; CDR3 protein: CASSVPPASGGPDTQYF
J gene: TRBJ1-3; clone size: once; D gene: TRBD1; V gene: TRBV28; CDR3 DNA: TGTGCCAGCGGGACAGGGGGCCTTGGAAACACCATATATTTT; CDR3 protein: CASGTGGLGNTIYF